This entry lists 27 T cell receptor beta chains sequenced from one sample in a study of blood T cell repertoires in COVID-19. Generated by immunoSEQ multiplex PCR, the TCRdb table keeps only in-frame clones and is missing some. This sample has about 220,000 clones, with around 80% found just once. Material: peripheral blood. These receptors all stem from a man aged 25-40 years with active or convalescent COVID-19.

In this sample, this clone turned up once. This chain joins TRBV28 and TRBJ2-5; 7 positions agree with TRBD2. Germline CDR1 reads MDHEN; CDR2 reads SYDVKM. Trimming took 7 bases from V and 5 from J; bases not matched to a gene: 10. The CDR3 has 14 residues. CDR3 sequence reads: CASIEGGDRETQYF. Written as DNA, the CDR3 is TGTGCCAGCATCGAGGGAGGGGATAGGGAGACCCAGTACTTC.

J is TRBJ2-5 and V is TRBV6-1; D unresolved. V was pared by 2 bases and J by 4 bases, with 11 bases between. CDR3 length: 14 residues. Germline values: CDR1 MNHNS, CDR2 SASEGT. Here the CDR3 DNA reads TGTGCCAGCAGTGAACTATCCCTCGCAGAGACCCAGTACTTC. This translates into CASSELSLAETQYF.

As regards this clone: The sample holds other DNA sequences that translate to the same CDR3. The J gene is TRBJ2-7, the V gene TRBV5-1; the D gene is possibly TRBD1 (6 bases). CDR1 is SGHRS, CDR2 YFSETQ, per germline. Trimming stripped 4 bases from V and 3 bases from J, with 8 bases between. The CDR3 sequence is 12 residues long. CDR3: CASSLQGYEQYF. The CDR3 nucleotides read TGCGCCAGCAGCCTACAGGGCTACGAGCAGTACTTC.

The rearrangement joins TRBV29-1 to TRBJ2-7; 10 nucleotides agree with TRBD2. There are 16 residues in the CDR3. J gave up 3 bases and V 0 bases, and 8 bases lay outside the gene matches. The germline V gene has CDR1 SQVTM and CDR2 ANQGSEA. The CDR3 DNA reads TGCAGCGTTGAAGATCGGGAGACTAGCGGGTACTACGAGCAGTACTTC. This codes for CSVEDRETSGYYEQYF.

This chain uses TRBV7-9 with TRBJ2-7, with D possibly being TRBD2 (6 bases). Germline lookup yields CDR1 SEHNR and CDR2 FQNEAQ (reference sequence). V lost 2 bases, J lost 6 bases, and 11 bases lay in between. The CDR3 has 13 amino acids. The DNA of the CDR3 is TGTGCCAGCAGCTTACGGGAGACCCGCGAGCAGTACTTC. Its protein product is CASSLRETREQYF.

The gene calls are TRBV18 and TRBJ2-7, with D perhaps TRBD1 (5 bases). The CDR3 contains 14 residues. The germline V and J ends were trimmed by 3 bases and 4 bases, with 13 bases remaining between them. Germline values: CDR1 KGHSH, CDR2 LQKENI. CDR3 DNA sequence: TGTGCCAGCTCACCTTCCGCAGGGCAATACGAGCAGTACTTC. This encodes CASSPSAGQYEQYF.

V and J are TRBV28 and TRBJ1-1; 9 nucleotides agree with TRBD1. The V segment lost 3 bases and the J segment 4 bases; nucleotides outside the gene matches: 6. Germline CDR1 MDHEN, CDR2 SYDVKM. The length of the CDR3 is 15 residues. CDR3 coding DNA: TGTGCCAGCAGTTTTGTCGTACAGGGGGCCACTGAAGCTTTCTTT. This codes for CASSFVVQGATEAFF. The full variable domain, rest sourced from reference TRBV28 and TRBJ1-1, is DVKVTQSSRYLVKRTGEKVFLECVQDMDHENMFWYRQDPGLGLRLIYFSYDVKMKEKGDIPEGYSVSREKKERFSLILESASTNQTSMYLCASSFVVQGATEAFFGQGTRLTVV.

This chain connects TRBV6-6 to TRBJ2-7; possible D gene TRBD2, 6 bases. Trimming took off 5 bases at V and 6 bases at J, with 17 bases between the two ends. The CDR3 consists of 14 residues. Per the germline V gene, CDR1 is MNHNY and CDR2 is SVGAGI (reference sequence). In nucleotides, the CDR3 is TGTGCCAGCAGTCGCGCTACAGGAGGGCTCGAGCAGTACTTC. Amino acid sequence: CASSRATGGLEQYF.

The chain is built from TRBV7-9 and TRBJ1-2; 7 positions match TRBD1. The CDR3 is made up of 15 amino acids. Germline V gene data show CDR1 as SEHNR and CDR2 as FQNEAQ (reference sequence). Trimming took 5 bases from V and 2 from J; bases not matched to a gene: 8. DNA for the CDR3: TGTGCCAGCAGCCCCCCCCGGGGACAGAACTATGGCTACACCTTC. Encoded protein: CASSPPRGQNYGYTF.

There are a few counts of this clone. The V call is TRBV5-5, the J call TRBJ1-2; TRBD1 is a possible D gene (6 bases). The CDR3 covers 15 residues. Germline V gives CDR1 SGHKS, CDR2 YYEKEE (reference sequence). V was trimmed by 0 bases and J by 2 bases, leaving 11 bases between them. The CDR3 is CASSLGHRANYGYTF. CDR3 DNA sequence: TGTGCCAGCAGCTTGGGGCACAGGGCGAACTATGGCTACACCTTC.

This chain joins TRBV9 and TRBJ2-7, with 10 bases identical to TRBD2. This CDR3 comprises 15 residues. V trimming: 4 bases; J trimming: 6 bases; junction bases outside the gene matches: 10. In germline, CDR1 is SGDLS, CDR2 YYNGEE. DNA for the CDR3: TGTGCCAGCAGCCCCGAAGCGGGAGGGCCGGGCGAGCAGTACTTC. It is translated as CASSPEAGGPGEQYF. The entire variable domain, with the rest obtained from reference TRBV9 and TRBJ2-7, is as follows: DSGVTQTPKHLITATGQRVTLRCSPRSGDLSVYWYQQSLDQGLQFLIQYYNGEERAKGNILERFSAQQFPDLHSELNLSSLELGDSALYFCASSPEAGGPGEQYFGPGTRLTVT.

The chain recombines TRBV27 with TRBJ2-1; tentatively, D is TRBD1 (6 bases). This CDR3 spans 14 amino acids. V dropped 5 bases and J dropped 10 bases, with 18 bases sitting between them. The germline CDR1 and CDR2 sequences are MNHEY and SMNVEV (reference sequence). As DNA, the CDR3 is TGTGCCAGCAGTCCCCTGGGGACACCGCGGGAGCAGTTCTTC. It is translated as CASSPLGTPREQFF.

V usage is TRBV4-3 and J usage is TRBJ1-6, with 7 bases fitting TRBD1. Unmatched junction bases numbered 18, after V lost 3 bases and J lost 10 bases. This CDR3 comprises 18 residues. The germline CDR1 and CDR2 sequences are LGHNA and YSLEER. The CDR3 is CASSQIPGTESLESPLHF. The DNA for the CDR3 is TGCGCCAGCAGCCAGATCCCTGGGACAGAGAGTCTGGAATCACCCCTCCACTTT.

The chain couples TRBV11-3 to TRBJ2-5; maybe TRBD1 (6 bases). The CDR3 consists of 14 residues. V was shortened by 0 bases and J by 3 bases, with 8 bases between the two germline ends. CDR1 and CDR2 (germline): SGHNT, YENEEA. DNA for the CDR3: TGTGCCAGCAGCTTAGATCGGACAGAAGAGACCCAGTACTTC. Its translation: CASSLDRTEETQYF.

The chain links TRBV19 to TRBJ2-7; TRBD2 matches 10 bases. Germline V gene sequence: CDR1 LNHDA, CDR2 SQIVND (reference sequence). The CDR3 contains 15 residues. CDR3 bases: TGTGCAGAGACGTTCGGAACTAGCGGGAACTACGAGCAGTACTTC. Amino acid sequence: CAETFGTSGNYEQYF.

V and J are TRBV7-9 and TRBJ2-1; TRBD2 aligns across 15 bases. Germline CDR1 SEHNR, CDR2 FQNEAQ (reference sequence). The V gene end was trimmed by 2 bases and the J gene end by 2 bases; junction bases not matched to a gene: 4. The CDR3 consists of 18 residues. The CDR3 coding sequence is TGTGCCAGCAGCTTACCAGGACTAGCGGGAGGGACCTACAATGAGCAGTTCTTC. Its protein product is CASSLPGLAGGTYNEQFF.

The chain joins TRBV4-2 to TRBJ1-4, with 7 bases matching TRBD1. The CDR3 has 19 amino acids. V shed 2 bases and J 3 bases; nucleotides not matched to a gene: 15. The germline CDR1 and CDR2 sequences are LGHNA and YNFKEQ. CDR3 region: CASSQRQGLSVAANEKLFF. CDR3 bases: TGTGCCAGCAGCCAACGACAGGGACTGTCAGTTGCAGCTAATGAAAAACTGTTTTTT.

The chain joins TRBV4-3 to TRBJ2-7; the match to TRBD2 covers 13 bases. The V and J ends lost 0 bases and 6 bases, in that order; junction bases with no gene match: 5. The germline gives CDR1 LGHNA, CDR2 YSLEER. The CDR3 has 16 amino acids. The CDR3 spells CASSQDGLAGVGEQYF. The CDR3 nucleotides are TGCGCCAGCAGCCAAGATGGACTAGCGGGAGTAGGCGAGCAGTACTTC.

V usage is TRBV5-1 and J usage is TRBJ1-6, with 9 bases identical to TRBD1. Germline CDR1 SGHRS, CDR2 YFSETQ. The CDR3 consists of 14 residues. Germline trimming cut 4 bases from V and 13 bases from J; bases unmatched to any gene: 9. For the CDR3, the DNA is TGCGCCAGCAGCCCGGACAGGGGTTTTCCCCCCCTCCACTTT. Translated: CASSPDRGFPPLHF.

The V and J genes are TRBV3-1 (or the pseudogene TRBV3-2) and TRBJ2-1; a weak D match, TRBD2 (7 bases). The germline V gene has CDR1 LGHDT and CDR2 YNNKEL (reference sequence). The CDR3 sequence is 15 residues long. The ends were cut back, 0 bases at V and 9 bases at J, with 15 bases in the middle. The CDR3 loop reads CASSQEGGVLLEQFF. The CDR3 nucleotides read TGTGCCAGCAGCCAAGAAGGGGGGGTCCTTCTTGAGCAGTTCTTC.

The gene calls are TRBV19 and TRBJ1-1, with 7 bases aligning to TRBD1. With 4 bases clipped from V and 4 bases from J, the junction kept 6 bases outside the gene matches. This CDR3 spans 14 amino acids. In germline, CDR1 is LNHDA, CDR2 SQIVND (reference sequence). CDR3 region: CASSRTTGITEAFF. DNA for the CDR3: TGTGCCAGTAGTAGGACGACAGGGATCACTGAAGCTTTCTTT.

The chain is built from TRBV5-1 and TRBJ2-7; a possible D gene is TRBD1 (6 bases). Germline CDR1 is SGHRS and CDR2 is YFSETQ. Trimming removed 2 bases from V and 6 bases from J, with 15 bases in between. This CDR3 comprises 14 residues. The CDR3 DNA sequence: TGCGCCAGCAGCTTTGACAGGTCTTCGGGCGAGCAGTACTTC. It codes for CASSFDRSSGEQYF.

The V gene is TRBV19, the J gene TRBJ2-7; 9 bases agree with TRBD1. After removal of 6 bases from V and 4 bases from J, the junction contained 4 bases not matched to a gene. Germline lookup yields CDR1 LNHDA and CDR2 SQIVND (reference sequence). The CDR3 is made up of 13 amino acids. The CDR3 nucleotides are TGTGCCAGTAGACAGGGGGCGGGTTACGAGCAGTACTTC. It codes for CASRQGAGYEQYF.

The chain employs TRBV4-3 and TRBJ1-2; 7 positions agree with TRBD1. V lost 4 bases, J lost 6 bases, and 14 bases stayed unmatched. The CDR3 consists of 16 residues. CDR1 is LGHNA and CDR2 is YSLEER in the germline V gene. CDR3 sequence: CASSLSTPGGVNGYTF. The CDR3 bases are TGCGCCAGCAGCCTTTCTACCCCAGGGGGAGTAAATGGCTACACCTTC.

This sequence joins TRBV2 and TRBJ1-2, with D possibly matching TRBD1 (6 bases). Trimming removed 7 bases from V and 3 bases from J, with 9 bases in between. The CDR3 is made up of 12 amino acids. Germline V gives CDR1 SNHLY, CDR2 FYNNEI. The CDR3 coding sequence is TGTGCCAGCAATGGACAGTACTATGGCTACACCTTC. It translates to CASNGQYYGYTF.

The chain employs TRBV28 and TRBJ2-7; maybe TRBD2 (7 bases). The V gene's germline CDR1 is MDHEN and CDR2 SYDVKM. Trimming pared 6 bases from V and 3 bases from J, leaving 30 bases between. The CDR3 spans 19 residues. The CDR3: CASSKERAQGAGDFYEQYF. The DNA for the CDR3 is TGTGCCAGCAGCAAGGAGAGGGCACAGGGCGCGGGGGATTTCTACGAGCAGTACTTC.

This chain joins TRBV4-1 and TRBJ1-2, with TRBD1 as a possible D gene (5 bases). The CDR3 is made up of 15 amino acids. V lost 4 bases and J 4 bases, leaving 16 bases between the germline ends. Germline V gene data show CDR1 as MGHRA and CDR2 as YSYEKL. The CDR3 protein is CASSPQTGTFYGYTF. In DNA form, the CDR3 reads TGCGCCAGCAGCCCTCAAACAGGTACCTTCTATGGCTACACCTTC.